This TCR beta chain was obtained from a study of T cell responses to AZD1222 COVID-19 vaccine. The CDR3 is 11 amino acids. Germline V CDR1 and CDR2: DFQATT, SNEGSKA (reference sequence). V dropped 5 bases and J dropped 5 bases, with 10 bases sitting between them. Repertoires were generated with immunoSEQ multiplex PCR, while TCRdb's copy carries only in-frame clones and drops some. The table has some 120,000 clones, around 85% seen once. Broader study findings: Compared with day 0, the breadth and depth of the Spike-specific TCR repertoire rose significantly after two doses of AZD1222. Nearly half of spike-specific TCRs reportedly target unmutated variant regions. Clonal diversity may have been underestimated, and the donors were mostly white British, with more females than males.

Concerning this clone: Its antigen is unidentified.

The TCR was taken from an adult in good health. The chain couples TRBV20-1 to TRBJ2-7; D gene uncertain. This specimen consisted of peripheral blood, obtained on day 0 of AZD1222 vaccination. The CDR3 coding sequence is TGCAGTGCTGGAGCCCCGAACGAGCAGTACTTC. Residues: CSAGAPNEQYF.